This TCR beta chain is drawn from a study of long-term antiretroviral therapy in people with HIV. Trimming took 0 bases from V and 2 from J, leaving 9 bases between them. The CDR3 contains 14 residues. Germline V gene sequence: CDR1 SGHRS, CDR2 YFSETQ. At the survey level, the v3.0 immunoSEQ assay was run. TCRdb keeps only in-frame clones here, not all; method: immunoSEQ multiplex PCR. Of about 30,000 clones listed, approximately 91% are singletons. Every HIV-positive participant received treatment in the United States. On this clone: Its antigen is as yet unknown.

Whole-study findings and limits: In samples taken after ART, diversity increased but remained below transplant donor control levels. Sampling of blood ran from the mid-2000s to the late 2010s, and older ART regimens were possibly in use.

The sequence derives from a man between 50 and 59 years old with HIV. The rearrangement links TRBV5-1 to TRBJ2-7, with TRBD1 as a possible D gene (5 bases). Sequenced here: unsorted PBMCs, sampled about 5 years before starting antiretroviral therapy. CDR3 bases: TGCGCCAGCAGCTTGGGGGGCAAACCCTACGAGCAGTACTTC. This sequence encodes CASSLGGKPYEQYF.